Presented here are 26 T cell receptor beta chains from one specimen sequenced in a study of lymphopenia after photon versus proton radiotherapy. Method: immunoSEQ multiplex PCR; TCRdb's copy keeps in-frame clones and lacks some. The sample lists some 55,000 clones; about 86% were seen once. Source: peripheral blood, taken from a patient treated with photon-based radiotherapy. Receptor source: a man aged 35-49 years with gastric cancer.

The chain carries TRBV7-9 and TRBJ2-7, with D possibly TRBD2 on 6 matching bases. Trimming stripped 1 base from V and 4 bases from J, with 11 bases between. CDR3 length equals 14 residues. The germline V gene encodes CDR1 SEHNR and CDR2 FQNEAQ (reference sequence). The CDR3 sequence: CASSLEGEAYEQYF. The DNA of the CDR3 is TGTGCCAGCAGCTTAGAAGGGGAGGCGTACGAGCAGTACTTC.

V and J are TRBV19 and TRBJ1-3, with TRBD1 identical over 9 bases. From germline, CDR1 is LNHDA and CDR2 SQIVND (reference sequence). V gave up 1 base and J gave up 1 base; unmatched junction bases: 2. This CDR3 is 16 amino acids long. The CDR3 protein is CASSIAGTGSGNTIYF. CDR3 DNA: TGTGCCAGTAGTATAGCCGGGACAGGGTCTGGAAACACCATATATTTT. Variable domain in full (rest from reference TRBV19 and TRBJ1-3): DGGITQSPKYLFRKEGQNVTLSCEQNLNHDAMYWYRQDPGQGLRLIYYSQIVNDFQKGDIAEGYSVSREKKESFPLTVTSAQKNPTAFYLCASSIAGTGSGNTIYFGEGSWLTVV.

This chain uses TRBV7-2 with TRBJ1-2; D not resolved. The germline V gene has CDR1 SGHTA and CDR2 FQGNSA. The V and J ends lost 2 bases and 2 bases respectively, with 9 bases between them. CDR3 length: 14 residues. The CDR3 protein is CASSLFPGNYGYTF. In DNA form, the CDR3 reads TGTGCCAGCAGCTTATTTCCAGGAAACTATGGCTACACCTTC.

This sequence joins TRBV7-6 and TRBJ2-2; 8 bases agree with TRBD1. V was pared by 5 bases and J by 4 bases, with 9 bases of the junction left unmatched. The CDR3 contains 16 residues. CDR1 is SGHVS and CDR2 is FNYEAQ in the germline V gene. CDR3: CASSTQGAMGTGELFF. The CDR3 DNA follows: TGTGCCAGCAGCACCCAGGGGGCGATGGGCACCGGGGAGCTGTTTTTT.

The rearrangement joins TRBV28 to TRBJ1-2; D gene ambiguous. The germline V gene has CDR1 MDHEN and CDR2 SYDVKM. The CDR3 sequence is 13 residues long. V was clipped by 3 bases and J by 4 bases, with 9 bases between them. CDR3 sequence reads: CASSFSEGYGYTF. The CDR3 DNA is TGTGCCAGCAGTTTCAGTGAGGGCTATGGCTACACCTTC.

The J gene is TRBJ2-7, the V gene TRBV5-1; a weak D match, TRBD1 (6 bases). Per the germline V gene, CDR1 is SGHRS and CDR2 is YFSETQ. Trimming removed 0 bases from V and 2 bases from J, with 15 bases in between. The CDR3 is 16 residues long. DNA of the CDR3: TGCGCCAGCAGCTTGGCCTGGGGACAAACCCCCTACGAGCAGTACTTC. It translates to CASSLAWGQTPYEQYF.

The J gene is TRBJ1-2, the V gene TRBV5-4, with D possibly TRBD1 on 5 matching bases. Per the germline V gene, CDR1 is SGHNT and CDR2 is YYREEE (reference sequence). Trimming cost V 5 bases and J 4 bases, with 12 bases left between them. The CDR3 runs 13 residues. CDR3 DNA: TGTGCCAGCAGAGTGGGGGGGAGCTATGGCTACACCTTC. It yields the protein CASRVGGSYGYTF.

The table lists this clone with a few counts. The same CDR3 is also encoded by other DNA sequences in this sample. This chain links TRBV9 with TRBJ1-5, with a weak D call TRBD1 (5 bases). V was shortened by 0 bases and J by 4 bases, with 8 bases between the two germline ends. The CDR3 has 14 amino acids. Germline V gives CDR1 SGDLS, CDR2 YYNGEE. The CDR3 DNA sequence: TGTGCCAGCAGCGTAGATGGGGCTAATCAGCCCCAGCATTTT. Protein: CASSVDGANQPQHF.

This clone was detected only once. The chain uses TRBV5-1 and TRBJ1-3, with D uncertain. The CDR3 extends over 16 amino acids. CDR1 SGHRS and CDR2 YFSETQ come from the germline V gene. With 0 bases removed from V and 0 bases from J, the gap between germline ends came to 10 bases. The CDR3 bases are TGCGCCAGCAGCTTGGGATCCAGCGGCTCTGGAAACACCATATATTTT. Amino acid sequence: CASSLGSSGSGNTIYF.

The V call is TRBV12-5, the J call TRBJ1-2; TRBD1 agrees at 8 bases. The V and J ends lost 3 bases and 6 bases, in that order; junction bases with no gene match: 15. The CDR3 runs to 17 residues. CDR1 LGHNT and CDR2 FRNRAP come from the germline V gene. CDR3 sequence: CASGFALTGQGPDGYTF. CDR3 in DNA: TGTGCTAGTGGTTTTGCTTTAACCGGACAGGGCCCTGATGGCTACACCTTC. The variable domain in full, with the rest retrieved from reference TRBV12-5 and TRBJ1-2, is DARVTQTPRHKVTEMGQEVTMRCQPILGHNTVFWYRQTMMQGLELLAYFRNRAPLDDSGMPKDRFSAEMPDATLATLKIQPSEPRDSAVYFCASGFALTGQGPDGYTFGSGTRLTVV.

In nucleotides, the CDR3 is TGCGCCAGCAGCGTGGGACGGACGACCCTCCAGCAGTACTTC. Translation gives CASSVGRTTLQQYF. This sequence joins TRBV5-1 and TRBJ2-7; possibly TRBD1 or TRBD2 for D (5 bases each). The ends were cut back, 4 bases at V and 8 bases at J, with 19 bases in the middle. CDR3 length: 14 amino acids. CDR1 and CDR2 from the germline V gene are SGHRS and YFSETQ.

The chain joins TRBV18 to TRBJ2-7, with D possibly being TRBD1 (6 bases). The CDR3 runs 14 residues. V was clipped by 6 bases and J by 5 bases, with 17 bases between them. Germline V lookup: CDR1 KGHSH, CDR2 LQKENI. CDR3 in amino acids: CASSQLGASNEQYF. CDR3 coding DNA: TGTGCCAGCTCCCAACTGGGGGCAAGCAACGAGCAGTACTTC.

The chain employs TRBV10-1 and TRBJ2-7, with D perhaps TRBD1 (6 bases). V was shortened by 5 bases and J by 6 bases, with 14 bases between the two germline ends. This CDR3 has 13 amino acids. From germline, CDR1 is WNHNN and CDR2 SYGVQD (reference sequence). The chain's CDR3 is CASSICPGVEQYF. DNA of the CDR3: TGCGCCAGCAGTATCTGTCCAGGGGTCGAGCAGTACTTC.

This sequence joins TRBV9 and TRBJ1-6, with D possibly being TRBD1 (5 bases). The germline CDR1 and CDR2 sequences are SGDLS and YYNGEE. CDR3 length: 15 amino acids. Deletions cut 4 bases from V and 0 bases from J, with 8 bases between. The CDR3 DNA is TGTGCCAGCAGCCGCGGGGGCTCCTATAATTCACCCCTCCACTTT. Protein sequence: CASSRGGSYNSPLHF.

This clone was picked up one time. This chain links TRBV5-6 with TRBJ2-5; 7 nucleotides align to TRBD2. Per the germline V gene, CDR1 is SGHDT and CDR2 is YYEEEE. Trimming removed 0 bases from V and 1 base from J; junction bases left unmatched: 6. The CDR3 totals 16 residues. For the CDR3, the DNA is TGTGCCAGCAGCTTGGTTGGCCGGACTAGCCAAGAGACCCAGTACTTC. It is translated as CASSLVGRTSQETQYF. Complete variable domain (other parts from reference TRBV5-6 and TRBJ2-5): DAGVTQSPTHLIKTRGQQVTLRCSPKSGHDTVSWYQQALGQGPQFIFQYYEEEERQRGNFPDRFSGHQFPNYSSELNVNALLLGDSALYLCASSLVGRTSQETQYFGPGTRLLVL.

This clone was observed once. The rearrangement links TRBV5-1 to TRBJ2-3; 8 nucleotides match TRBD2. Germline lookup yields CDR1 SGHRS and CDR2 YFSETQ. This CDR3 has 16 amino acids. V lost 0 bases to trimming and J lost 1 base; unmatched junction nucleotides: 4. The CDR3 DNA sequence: TGCGCCAGCAGCTTGGCGGGGGGGCCGGGCACAGATACGCAGTATTTT. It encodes CASSLAGGPGTDTQYF.

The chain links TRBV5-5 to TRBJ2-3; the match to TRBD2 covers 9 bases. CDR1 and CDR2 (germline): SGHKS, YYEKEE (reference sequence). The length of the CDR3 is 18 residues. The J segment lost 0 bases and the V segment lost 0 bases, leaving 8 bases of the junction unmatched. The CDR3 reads CASSLGTSVSPSTDTQYF. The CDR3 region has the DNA TGTGCCAGCAGCTTGGGGACTAGCGTCTCCCCTAGCACAGATACGCAGTATTTT.

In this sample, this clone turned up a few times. CDR3 DNA: TGTGCCAGCAAAGGACGGGGGGCAGATACGCAGTATTTT. Translating it yields CASKGRGADTQYF. The chain combines TRBV11-3 with TRBJ2-3; 7 positions agree with TRBD2. The trim removed 7 bases at V and 4 bases at J, leaving 5 bases unmatched. Germline V gene lookup returns CDR1 SGHNT and CDR2 YENEEA. The length of the CDR3 is 13 residues.

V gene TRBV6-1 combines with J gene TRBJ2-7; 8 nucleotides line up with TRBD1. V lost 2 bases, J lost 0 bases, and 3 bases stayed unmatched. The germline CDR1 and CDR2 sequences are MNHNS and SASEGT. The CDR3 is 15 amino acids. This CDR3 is CASSEWGTGSYEQYF. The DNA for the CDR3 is TGTGCCAGCAGTGAATGGGGGACAGGCTCCTACGAGCAGTACTTC.

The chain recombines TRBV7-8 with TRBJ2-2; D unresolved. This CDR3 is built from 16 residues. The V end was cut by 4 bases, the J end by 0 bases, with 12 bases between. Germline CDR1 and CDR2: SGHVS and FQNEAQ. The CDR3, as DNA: TGTGCCAGCAGCTCTCTAGGCATCTCGAACACCGGGGAGCTGTTTTTT. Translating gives CASSSLGISNTGELFF.

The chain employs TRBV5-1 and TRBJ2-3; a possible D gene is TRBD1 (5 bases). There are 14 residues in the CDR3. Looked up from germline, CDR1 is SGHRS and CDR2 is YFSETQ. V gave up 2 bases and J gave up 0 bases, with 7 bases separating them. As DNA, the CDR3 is TGCGCCAGCAGCTTCAGGACAAGCACAGATACGCAGTATTTT. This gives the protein CASSFRTSTDTQYF.

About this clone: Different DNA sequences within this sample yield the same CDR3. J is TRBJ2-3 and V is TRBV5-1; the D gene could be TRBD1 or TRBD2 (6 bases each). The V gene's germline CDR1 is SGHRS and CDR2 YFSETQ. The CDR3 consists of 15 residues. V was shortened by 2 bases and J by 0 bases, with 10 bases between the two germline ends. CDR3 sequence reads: CASSLRGTSTDTQYF. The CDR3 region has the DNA TGCGCCAGCAGCTTAAGGGGGACTAGCACAGATACGCAGTATTTT. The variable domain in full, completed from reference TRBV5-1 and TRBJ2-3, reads KAGVTQTPRYLIKTRGQQVTLSCSPISGHRSVSWYQQTPGQGLQFLFEYFSETQRNKGNFPGRFSGRQFSNSRSEMNVSTLELGDSALYLCASSLRGTSTDTQYFGPGTRLTVL.

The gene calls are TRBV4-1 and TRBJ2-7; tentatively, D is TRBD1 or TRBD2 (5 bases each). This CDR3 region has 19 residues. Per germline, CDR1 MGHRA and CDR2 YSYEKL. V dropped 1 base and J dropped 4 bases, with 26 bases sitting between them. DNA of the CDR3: TGCGCCAGCAGCCAAGGAGGGGCAGGAAAGAATCTTCTTCGTTACGAGCAGTACTTC. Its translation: CASSQGGAGKNLLRYEQYF.

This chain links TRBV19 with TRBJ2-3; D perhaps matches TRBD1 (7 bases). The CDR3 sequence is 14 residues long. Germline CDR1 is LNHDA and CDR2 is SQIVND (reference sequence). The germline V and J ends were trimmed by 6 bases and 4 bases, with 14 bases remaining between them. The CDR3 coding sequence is TGTGCCAGTAGCCTGCAGGGGGGACCAGATACGCAGTATTTT. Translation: CASSLQGGPDTQYF.

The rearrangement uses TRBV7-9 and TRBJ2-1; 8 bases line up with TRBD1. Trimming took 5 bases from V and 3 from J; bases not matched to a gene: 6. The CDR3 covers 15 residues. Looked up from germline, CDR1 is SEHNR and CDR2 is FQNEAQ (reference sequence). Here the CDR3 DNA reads TGTGCCAGCAGCGTTGACAGGGGCTACTACAATGAGCAGTTCTTC. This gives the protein CASSVDRGYYNEQFF.

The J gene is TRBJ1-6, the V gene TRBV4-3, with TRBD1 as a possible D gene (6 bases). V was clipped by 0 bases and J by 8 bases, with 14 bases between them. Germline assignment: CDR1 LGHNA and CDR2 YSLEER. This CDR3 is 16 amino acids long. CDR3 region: CASSQEWGRGYSPLHF. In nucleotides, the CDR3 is TGCGCCAGCAGCCAAGAGTGGGGCAGGGGATATTCACCCCTCCACTTT.